This TCR beta chain stems from a study of blood T cells in healthy people across ages. Broader study findings: Roughly linear declines in TCR beta diversity per million T cells occurred with age.

The second PCR ran about 6 to 11 cycles with a sample-barcoded 5' primer and J-beta primers. Each cDNA was tagged by a template-switch adaptor containing 12 random nucleotides. One entry per CDR3 protein, called by TCRdb with MiXCR from the 5' RACE reads. The data hold roughly 900,000 distinct CDR3 sequences, with around 49% observed a single time. The CDR3 has 13 residues. The V gene end was trimmed by 4 bases and the J gene end by 1 base; junction bases not matched to a gene: 3. Germline V gene sequence: CDR1 SQVTM, CDR2 ANQGSEA. This clonotype was counted a few times. Antigen unknown. Input material: blood. The rearrangement links TRBV29-1 to TRBJ1-2; 7 positions agree with TRBD1. The receptor was derived from a man aged 25 to 40 in good health. DNA for the CDR3: TGCAGCGTTGCGGACAGGTTTAACTATGGCTACACCTTC. It yields the protein CSVADRFNYGYTF.